The entry below gives a single T cell receptor beta chain sequence along with its context. Its antigen is unknown. Base qualities are not recorded, but no much larger clone differs from it by a single base. CDR1 is given as SEHNR and CDR2 as FQNEAQ, both from the germline V gene (reference sequence). Including cysteine and phenylalanine, the CDR3 has 12 amino acids. Only CDR3 DNA remains: 36 bases, in frame from the first base. The trim is 6 bases for V and 5 bases for J, with a gap of 10 bases between the germline ends. The data derive from a study of CD8+CD57+ T cells in acquired aplastic anemia (dated by TCRdb to the late 2010s). A note on the overall study: Extracted DNA from sorted CD4+ and CD8+ cells averaged 3.2 ug, ranging from about 0.17 to 27.4 ug. CD8+CD57+ expansion was defined as frequency above the mean frequency observed in healthy subjects.

Genomic DNA was used as template for profiling of TCR beta VDJ combinations and CDR3 sequences. An Illumina HiSeq 2000 was used for TCR repertoire sequencing. As for how the authors treated the data: Repertoires were assessed using TRBV/TRBJ rearrangement plots, CDR3 size and DJ length profiles, and Simpson's diversity index. The most abundant DNA sequence in the deep sequencing data was taken as the immunodominant clone. CDR3 amino acid sequences were screened for sharing across subjects and compared with published repertoires and the VDJdb database. In TCRdb, the public reads were trimmed at Q25 with fastp and aligned with MiXCR, with productive beta chains retained. CDR3 protein duplicates are merged, each entry listing the most common genes and DNA. The V and J calls and clone size are TCRdb's, not the authors'. The sample includes roughly 150,000 distinct CDR3 sequences, with under 55% observed a single time. The ten largest clones represent approximately 3% of the sample.

The patients picked for sequencing were ones in whom flow cytometry had shown an expansion of CD8+CD57+ cells. All patients had severe acquired aplastic anemia diagnosed by International Study of Aplastic Anemia and Agranulocytosis and Camitta criteria. Patients had received no therapy at the time of blood sampling. In the study, sorted CD4+ and CD8+ blood T cells from patients with severe aplastic anemia and from healthy subjects underwent deep sequencing of TCR repertoires. Patients were enrolled in the USA under clinicaltrials.gov protocols 00001620, 01623167, 00001397, 00071045, 00081523 and 00961064. Ficoll-Paque density gradient centrifugation was used to isolate peripheral blood mononuclear cells. Before DNA extraction, CD4+ and CD8+ T cells were sorted with FACS or magnetic beads. Broad study findings and their caveats: CD8+ Simpson's diversity did not differ significantly between patients and healthy controls (P=0.060). About 30 CD8+ CDR3 sequences were found to be shared between patients and controls, but these sequences appeared to be highly expressed in patients and within the immunodominant clones of the patients.

This TCR was recovered from a human donor with aplastic anemia. The chain joins TRBV7-9 to TRBJ1-2, with the D gene not clear enough to name. The sequencing sample was made of sorted CD4+, CD8+, or CD8+CD57+ T cells (not recorded which) from PBMCs. The CDR3 here reads CASSGVGYGYTF. DNA sequence: TGTGCCAGCAGTGGGGTGGGGTATGGCTACACCTTC.